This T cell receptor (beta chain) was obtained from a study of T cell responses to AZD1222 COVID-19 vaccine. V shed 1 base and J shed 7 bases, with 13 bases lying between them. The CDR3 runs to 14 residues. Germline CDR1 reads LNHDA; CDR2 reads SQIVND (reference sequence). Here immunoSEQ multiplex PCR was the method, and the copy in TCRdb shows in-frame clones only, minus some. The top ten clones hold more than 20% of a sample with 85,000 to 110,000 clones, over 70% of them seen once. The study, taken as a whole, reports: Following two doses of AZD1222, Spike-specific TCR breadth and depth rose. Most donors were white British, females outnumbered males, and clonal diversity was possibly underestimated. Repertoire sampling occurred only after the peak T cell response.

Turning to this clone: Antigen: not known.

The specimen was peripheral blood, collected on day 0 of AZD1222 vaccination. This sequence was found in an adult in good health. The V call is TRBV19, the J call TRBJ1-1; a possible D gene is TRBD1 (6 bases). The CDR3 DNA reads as TGTGCCAGTAGTATAGGAGGAGGGACAAATGAAGCTTTCTTT. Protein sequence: CASSIGGGTNEAFF. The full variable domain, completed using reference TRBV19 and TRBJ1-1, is DGGITQSPKYLFRKEGQNVTLSCEQNLNHDAMYWYRQDPGQGLRLIYYSQIVNDFQKGDIAEGYSVSREKKESFPLTVTSAQKNPTAFYLCASSIGGGTNEAFFGQGTRLTVV.